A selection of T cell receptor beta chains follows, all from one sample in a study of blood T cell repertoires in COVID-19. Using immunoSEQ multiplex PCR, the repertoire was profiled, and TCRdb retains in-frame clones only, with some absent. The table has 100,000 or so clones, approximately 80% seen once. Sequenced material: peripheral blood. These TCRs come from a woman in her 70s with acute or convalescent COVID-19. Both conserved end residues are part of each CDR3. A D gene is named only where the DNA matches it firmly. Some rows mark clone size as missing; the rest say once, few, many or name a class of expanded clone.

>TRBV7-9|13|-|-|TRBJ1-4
CASSLRGNEKLFF
TGTGCCAGCAGCTTACGGGGTAATGAAAAACTGTTTTTT
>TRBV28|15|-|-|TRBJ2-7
CASSLGHITSYEQYF
TGTGCCAGCAGCTTAGGACACATAACCTCCTACGAGCAGTACTTC
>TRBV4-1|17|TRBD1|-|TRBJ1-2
CASSTPPRGQTNYGYTF
TGCGCCAGCAGCACTCCCCCCCGGGGACAGACAAACTATGGCTACACCTTC
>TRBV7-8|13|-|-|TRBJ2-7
CACRGRGANEQYF
TGTGCCTGTCGGGGACGGGGGGCCAACGAGCAGTACTTC
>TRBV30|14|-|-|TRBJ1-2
CAWTLQGDRYGYTF
TGTGCCTGGACCTTACAGGGAGATAGATATGGCTACACCTTC
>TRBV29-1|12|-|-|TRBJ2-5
CSVEAREETQYF
TGCAGCGTTGAAGCCAGGGAAGAGACCCAGTACTTC
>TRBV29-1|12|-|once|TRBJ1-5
CSVEDPGQPQHF
TGCAGCGTTGAAGACCCCGGTCAGCCCCAGCATTTT
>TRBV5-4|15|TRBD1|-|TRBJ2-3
CASSLPGQGTDTQYF
TGTGCCAGCAGCTTGCCGGGACAGGGTACAGATACGCAGTATTTT
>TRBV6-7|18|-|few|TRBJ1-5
CASSYSMWAGRPNQPQHF
TGTGCCAGCAGTTACTCGATGTGGGCAGGGCGTCCCAATCAGCCCCAGCATTTT
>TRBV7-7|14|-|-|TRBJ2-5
CASSLAGEQETQYF
TGTGCCAGCAGCTTGGCAGGGGAGCAAGAGACCCAGTACTTC
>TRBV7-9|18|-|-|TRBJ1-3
CASSLGTGTLSSGNTIYF
TGTGCCAGCAGCTTAGGAACAGGGACCCTGAGCTCTGGAAACACCATATATTTT
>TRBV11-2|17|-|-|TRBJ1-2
CASSSPQTGFGYHGYTF
TGTGCCAGCAGCTCCCCCCAAACAGGGTTCGGATATCATGGCTACACCTTC
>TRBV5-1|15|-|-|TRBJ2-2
CASSPWGVDTGELFF
TGCGCCAGCAGCCCCTGGGGAGTCGACACCGGGGAGCTGTTTTTT
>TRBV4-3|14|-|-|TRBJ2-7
CASSHDSKPYEQYF
TGCGCCAGCAGCCATGACAGTAAGCCCTACGAGCAGTACTTC
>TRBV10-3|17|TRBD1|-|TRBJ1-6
CAISPVRTGTDQSPLHF
TGTGCCATATCCCCAGTGCGCACCGGGACAGATCAATCACCCCTCCACTTT
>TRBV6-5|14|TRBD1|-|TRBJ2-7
CASSARQGVYEQYF
TGTGCCAGCAGCGCAAGACAGGGGGTCTACGAGCAGTACTTC
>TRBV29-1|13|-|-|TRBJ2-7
CSVEVDSTYEQYF
TGCAGCGTTGAAGTAGACAGTACCTACGAGCAGTACTTC
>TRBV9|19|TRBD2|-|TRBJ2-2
CASSVVPSGRASTTGELFF
TGTGCCAGCAGCGTAGTTCCTAGCGGGAGAGCCTCGACCACCGGGGAGCTGTTTTTT
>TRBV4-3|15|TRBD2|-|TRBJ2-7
CASSQVLSGAYEQYF
TGCGCCAGCAGCCAAGTATTGAGCGGGGCCTACGAGCAGTACTTC
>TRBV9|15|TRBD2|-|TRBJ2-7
CASSVQGTSGSEQYF
TGTGCCAGCAGCGTACAAGGGACTAGCGGGAGCGAGCAGTACTTC
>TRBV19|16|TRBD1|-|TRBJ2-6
CASSRTGVAGANVLTF
TGTGCCAGTAGTCGAACAGGGGTAGCGGGGGCCAACGTCCTGACTTTC
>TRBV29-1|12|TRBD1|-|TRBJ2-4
CSVEGQSNIQYF
TGCAGCGTCGAGGGACAGTCAAACATTCAGTACTTC
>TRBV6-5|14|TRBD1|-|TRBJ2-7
CASRGTESSYEQYF
TGTGCCAGCAGGGGGACAGAAAGCTCCTACGAGCAGTACTTC
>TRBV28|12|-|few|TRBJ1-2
CASRPDSYGYTF
TGTGCCAGCAGGCCAGACTCCTATGGCTACACCTTC
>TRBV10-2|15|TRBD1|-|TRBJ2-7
CASSESPRGLYEQYF
TGCGCCAGCAGTGAGTCGCCCAGGGGGCTATACGAGCAGTACTTC
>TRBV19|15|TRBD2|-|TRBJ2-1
CASSIGTSGNNEQFF
TGTGCCAGTAGTATTGGTACTAGCGGGAACAATGAGCAGTTCTTC
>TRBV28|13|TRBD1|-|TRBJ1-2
CASSSGQAYGYTF
TGTGCCAGCAGTTCGGGACAGGCTTATGGCTACACCTTC
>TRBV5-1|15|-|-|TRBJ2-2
CASSLVSGGTGELFF
TGCGCCAGCAGCTTGGTGTCAGGGGGGACCGGGGAGCTGTTTTTT
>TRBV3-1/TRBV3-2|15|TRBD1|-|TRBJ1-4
CASSRGTGGEEKLFF
TGTGCCAGCAGCCGAGGGACAGGGGGGGAAGAAAAACTGTTTTTT
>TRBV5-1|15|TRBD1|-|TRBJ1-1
CASNLQGQGAGEAFF
TGCGCCAGCAACCTACAGGGACAGGGGGCGGGTGAAGCTTTCTTT